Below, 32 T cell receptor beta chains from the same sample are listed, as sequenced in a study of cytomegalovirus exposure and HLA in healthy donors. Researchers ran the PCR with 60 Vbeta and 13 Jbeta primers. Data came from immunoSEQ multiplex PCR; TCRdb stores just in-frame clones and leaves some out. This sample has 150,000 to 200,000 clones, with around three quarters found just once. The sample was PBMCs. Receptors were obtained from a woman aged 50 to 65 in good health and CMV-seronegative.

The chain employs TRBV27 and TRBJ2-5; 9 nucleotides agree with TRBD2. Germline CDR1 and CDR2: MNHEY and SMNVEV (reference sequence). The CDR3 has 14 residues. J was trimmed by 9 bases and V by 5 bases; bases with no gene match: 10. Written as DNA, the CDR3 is TGTGCCAGCAGTCCTGCCGGGACTAGCAGGGCCCAGTACTTC. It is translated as CASSPAGTSRAQYF.

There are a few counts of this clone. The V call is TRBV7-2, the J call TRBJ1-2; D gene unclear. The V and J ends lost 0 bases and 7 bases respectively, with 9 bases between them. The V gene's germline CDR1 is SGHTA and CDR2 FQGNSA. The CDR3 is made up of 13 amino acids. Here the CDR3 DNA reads TGTGCCAGCAGCTTAGCGCTGCGAGCTGGCTACACCTTC. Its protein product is CASSLALRAGYTF.

In DNA, the CDR3 is TGTGCCAGCAGTTACGTGGGGGGTCCCTCCTACGAGCAGTACTTC. Translated, it gives CASSYVGGPSYEQYF. This chain links TRBV6-6 with TRBJ2-7; D is perhaps TRBD2 (6 bases). V lost 2 bases and J 0 bases, leaving 11 bases between the germline ends. Germline lookup yields CDR1 MNHNY and CDR2 SVGAGI (reference sequence). The CDR3 has 15 residues.

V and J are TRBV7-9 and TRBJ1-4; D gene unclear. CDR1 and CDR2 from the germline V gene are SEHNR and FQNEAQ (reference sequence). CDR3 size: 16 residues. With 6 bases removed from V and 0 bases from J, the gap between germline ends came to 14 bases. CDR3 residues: CASSLNRVATNEKLFF. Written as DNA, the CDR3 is TGTGCCAGCAGTCTAAACCGGGTCGCAACTAATGAAAAACTGTTTTTT. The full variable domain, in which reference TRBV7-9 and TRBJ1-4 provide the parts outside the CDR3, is DTGVSQNPRHKITKRGQNVTFRCDPISEHNRLYWYRQTLGQGPEFLTYFQNEAQLEKSRLLSDRFSAERPKGSFSTLEIQRTEQGDSAMYLCASSLNRVATNEKLFFGSGTQLSVL.

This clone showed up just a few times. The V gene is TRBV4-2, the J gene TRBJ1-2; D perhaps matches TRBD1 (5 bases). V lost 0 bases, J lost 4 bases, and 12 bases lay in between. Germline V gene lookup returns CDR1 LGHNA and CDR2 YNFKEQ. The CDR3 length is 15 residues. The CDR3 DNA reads TGTGCCAGCAGCCAAGATTTCAGGGAGGGCTATGGCTACACCTTC. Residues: CASSQDFREGYGYTF.

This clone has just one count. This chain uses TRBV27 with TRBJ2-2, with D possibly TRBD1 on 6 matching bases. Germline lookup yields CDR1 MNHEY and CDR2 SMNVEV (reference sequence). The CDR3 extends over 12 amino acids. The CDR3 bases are TGTGACACAGGGCATCCTTGGGGGGAGCTGTTTTTT. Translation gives CDTGHPWGELFF.

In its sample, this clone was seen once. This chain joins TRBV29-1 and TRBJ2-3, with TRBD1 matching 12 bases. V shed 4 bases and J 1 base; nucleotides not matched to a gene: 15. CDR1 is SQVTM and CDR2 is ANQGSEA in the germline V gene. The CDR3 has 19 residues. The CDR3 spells CSVVMLAGTGGLGTDTQYF. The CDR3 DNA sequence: TGCAGCGTTGTAATGCTGGCCGGGACAGGGGGCTTGGGCACAGATACGCAGTATTTT.

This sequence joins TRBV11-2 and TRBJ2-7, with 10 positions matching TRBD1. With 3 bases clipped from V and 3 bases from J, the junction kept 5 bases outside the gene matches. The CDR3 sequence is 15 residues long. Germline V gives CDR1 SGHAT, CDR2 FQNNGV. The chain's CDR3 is CASSFPGQGLYEQYF. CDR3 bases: TGTGCCAGCAGCTTCCCGGGACAGGGGCTCTACGAGCAGTACTTC.

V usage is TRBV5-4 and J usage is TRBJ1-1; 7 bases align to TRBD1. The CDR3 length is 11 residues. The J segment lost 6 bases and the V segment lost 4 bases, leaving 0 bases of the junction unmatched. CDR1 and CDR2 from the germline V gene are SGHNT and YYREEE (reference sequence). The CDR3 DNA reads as TGTGCCAGCAGCCAGGGGGCTGAAGCTTTCTTT. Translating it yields CASSQGAEAFF.

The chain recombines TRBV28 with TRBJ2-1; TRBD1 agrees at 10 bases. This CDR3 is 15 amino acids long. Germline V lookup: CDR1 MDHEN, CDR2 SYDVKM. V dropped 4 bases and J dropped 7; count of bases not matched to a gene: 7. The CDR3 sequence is CASSSTGGGKNEQFF. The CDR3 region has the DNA TGTGCCAGCAGTTCGACAGGGGGCGGTAAGAATGAGCAGTTCTTC. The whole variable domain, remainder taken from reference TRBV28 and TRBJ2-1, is DVKVTQSSRYLVKRTGEKVFLECVQDMDHENMFWYRQDPGLGLRLIYFSYDVKMKEKGDIPEGYSVSREKKERFSLILESASTNQTSMYLCASSSTGGGKNEQFFGPGTRLTVL.

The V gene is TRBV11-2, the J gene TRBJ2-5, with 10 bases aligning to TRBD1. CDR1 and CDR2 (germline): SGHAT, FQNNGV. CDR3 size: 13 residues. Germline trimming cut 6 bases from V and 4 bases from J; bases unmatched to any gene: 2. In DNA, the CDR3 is TGTGCCAGCAGGAGGGACAGGGGAGAGACCCAGTACTTC. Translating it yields CASRRDRGETQYF.

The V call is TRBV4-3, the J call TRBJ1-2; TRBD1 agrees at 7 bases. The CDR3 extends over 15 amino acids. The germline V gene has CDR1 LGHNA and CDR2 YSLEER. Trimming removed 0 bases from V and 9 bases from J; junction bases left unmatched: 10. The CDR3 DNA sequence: TGCGCCAGCAGCCAAGATTTAGGCAGGGGGTCTAGCTACACCTTC. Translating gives CASSQDLGRGSSYTF.

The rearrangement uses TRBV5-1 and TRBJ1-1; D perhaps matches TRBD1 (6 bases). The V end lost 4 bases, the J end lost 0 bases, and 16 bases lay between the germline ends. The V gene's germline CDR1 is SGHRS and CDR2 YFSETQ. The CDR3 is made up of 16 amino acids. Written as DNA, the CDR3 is TGCGCCAGCAGCCGTGGACAGCAGAACATGAACACTGAAGCTTTCTTT. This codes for CASSRGQQNMNTEAFF.

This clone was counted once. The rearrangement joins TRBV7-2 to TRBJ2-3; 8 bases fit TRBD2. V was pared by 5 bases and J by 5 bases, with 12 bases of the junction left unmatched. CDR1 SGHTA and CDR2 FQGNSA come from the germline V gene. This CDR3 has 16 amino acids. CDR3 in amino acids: CASSVVGGRSEDTQYF. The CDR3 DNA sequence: TGTGCCAGCAGCGTCGTAGGCGGGAGGTCGGAAGATACGCAGTATTTT.

The CDR3, as DNA: TGTGCCAGCAGTAGAACTAGCCGGGAGACCCAGTACTTC. Translation: CASSRTSRETQYF. The rearrangement uses TRBV6-6 and TRBJ2-5; perhaps TRBD2 as D (6 bases). V was cut by 5 bases and J by 5 bases, with 12 bases left in between. The CDR3 loop spans 13 amino acids. Per germline, CDR1 MNHNY and CDR2 SVGAGI (reference sequence).

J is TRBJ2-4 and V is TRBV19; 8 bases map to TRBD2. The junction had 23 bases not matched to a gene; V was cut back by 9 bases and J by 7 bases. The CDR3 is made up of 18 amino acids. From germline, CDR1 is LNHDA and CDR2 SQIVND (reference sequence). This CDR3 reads CASANRTLIAGSPNIQYF. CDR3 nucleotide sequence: TGTGCCAGCGCGAACCGAACTCTGATAGCGGGGTCGCCGAACATTCAGTACTTC.

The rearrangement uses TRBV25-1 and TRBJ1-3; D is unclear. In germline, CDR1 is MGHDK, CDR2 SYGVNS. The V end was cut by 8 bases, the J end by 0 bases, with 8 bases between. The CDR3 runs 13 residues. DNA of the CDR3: TGTGCCAGCTACGAGAGCTCTGGAAACACCATATATTTT. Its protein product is CASYESSGNTIYF. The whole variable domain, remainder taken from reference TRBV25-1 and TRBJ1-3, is EADIYQTPRYLVIGTGKKITLECSQTMGHDKMYWYQQDPGMELHLIHYSYGVNSTEKGDLSSESTVSRIRTEHFPLTLESARPSHTSQYLCASYESSGNTIYFGEGSWLTVV.

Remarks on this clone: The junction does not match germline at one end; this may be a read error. CDR3: CSSSLVGATNTQYF. CDR3 bases: TGTTCCAGCAGCCTAGTGGGGGCCACGAATACGCAGTATTTT. This chain links TRBV7-9 with TRBJ2-3; tentatively, D is TRBD1 (6 bases). The CDR3 spans 14 residues. The germline V gene has CDR1 SEHNR and CDR2 FQNEAQ (reference sequence).

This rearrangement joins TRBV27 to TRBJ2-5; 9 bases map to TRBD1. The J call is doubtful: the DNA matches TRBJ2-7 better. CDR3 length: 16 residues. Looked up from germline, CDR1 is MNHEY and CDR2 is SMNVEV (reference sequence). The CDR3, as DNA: TGTGCCAGCAGTTTTACACCACAGGGGGCCGCCTACGAGCAGTACTTC. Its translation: CASSFTPQGAAYEQYF.

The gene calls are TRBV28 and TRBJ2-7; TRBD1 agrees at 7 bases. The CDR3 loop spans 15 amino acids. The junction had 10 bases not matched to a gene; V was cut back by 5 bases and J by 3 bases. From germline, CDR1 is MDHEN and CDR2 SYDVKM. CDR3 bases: TGTGCCAGCAGTCCAGGGGACAGTGGCCGCTACGAGCAGTACTTC. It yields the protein CASSPGDSGRYEQYF.

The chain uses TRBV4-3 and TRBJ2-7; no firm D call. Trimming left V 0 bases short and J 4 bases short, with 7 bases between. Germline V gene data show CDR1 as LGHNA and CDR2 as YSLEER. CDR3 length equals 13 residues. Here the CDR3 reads CASSQDIYYEQYF. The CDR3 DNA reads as TGCGCCAGCAGCCAAGATATATATTACGAGCAGTACTTC.

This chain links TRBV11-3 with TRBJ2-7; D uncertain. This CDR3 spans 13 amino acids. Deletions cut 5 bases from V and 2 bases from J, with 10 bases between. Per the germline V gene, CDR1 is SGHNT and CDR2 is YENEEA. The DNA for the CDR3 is TGTGCCAGCAGCGTGGGCCCGACCTACGAGCAGTACTTC. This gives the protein CASSVGPTYEQYF. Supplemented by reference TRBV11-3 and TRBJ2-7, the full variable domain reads EAGVVQSPRYKIIEKKQPVAFWCNPISGHNTLYWYLQNLGQGPELLIRYENEEAVDDSQLPKDRFSAERLKGVDSTLKIQPAELGDSAVYLCASSVGPTYEQYFGPGTRLTVT.

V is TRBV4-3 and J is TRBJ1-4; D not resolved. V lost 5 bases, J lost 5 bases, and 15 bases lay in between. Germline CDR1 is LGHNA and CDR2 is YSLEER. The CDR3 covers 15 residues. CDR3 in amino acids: CASSENRNPNEKLFF. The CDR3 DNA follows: TGCGCCAGCAGCGAAAACAGAAATCCAAATGAAAAACTGTTTTTT.

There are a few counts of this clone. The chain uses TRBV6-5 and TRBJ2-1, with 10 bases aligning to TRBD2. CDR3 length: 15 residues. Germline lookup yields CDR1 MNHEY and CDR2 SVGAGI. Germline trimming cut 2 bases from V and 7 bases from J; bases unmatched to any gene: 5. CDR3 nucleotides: TGTGCCAGCAGTTACGGCGCTAGCGGGAGTAATGAGCAGTTCTTC. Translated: CASSYGASGSNEQFF.

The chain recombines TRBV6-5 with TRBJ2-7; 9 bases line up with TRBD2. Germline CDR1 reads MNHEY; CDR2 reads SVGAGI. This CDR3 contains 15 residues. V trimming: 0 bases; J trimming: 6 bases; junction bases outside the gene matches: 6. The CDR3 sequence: CASSYSSSGSPEQYF. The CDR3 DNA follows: TGTGCCAGCAGTTACTCGAGTAGCGGGAGCCCCGAGCAGTACTTC.

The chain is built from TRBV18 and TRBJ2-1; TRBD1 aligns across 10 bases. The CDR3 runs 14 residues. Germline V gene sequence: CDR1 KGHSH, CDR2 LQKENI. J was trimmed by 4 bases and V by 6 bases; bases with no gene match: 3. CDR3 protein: CASSPGQGYNEQFF. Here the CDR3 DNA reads TGTGCCAGCTCCCCGGGACAGGGGTACAATGAGCAGTTCTTC.

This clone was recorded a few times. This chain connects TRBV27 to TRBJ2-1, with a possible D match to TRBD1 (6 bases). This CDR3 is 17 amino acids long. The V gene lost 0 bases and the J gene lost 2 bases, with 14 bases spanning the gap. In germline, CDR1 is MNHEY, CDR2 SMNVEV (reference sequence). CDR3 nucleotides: TGTGCCAGCAGTTTATCGATAATGGACAGTCCCTACAATGAGCAGTTCTTC. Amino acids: CASSLSIMDSPYNEQFF.

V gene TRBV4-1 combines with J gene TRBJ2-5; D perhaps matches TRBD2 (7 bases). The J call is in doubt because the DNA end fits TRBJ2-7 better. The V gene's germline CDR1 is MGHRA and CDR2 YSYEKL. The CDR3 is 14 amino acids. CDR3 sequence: CASSQEGGSYEQYF. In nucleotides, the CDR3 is TGCGCCAGCAGCCAGGAGGGGGGGAGTTACGAGCAGTACTTC.

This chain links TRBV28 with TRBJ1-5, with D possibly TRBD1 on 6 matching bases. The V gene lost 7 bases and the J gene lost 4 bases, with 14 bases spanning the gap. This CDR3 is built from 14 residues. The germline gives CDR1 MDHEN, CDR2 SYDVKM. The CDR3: CASTRQGKNQPQHF. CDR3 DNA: TGTGCCAGCACGAGGCAGGGGAAAAATCAGCCCCAGCATTTT. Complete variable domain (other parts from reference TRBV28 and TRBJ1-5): DVKVTQSSRYLVKRTGEKVFLECVQDMDHENMFWYRQDPGLGLRLIYFSYDVKMKEKGDIPEGYSVSREKKERFSLILESASTNQTSMYLCASTRQGKNQPQHFGDGTRLSIL.

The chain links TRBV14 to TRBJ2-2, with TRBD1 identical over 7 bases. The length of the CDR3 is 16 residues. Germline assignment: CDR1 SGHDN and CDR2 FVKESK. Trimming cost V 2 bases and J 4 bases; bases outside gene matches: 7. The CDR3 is CASSQTRGPFTGELFF. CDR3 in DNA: TGTGCCAGCAGCCAAACGAGGGGGCCCTTCACCGGGGAGCTGTTTTTT.

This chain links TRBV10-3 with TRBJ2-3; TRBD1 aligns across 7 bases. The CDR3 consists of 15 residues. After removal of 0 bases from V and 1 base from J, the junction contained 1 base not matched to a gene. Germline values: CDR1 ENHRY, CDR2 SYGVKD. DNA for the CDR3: TGTGCCATCAGTGAGTCGGGGACAGGCACAGATACGCAGTATTTT. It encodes CAISESGTGTDTQYF.

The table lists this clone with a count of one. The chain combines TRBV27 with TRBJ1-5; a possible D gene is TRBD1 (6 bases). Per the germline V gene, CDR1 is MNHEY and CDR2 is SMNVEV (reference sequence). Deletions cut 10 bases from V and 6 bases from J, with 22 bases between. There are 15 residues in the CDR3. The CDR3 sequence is CATSDSPAGGQPQHF. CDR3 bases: TGTGCCACCTCGGACAGCCCGGCCGGAGGTCAGCCCCAGCATTTT.